Listed below are T cell receptor beta chains from one sample, sequenced in a study of technical replicates of blood from a handful of donors. The table came from immunoSEQ multiplex PCR; TCRdb's copy has only in-frame clones and leaves some out. The repertoire includes 60,000 to 95,000 clones, 91% of them detected once, and about 0.36% sits in the top ten. The sample taken for sequencing was T cells isolated from PBMCs. The source of these receptors is a human donor in good health. Some clones in this sample may be carry-over from other donors' samples. Each CDR3 is given with its conserved first and last residue. Each record gives: clone size, J gene, D gene, V gene, CDR3 DNA, CDR3 protein. A D gene is named only where the DNA matches it firmly. A row's size may be missing; if present it is once, few, many or a size class.

clone_size: -
j_call: TRBJ2-1
d_call: -
v_call: TRBV11-3
cdr3_nt: TGTGCCAGCAGCTCAAACAATGAGCAGTTCTTC
cdr3_aa: CASSSNNEQFF

clone_size: few
j_call: TRBJ2-7
d_call: TRBD1
v_call: TRBV5-4
cdr3_nt: TGTGCCAGCAGCTCCGGACAGGGGGCCTACGAGCAGTACTTC
cdr3_aa: CASSSGQGAYEQYF

clone_size: -
j_call: TRBJ2-3
d_call: -
v_call: TRBV11-2
cdr3_nt: TGTGCCAGCAGCTTGACAGGCCTAGCAGATACGCAGTATTTT
cdr3_aa: CASSLTGLADTQYF

clone_size: -
j_call: TRBJ2-7
d_call: -
v_call: TRBV5-5
cdr3_nt: TGTGCCAGCAGCTTGCCCCTCTACCAGCGGACCTACGAGCAGTACTTC
cdr3_aa: CASSLPLYQRTYEQYF

clone_size: once
j_call: TRBJ2-3
d_call: TRBD2
v_call: TRBV2
cdr3_nt: TGTGCCAGCAGCGGGACTAGCTCTGCCGCAGATACGCAGTATTTT
cdr3_aa: CASSGTSSAADTQYF

clone_size: -
j_call: TRBJ2-7
d_call: -
v_call: TRBV7-9
cdr3_nt: TGTGCCAGCAGCCAAGCTCACTACGAGCAGTACTTC
cdr3_aa: CASSQAHYEQYF

clone_size: -
j_call: TRBJ1-3
d_call: -
v_call: TRBV2
cdr3_nt: TGTGCCAGCACGATGGTGAGGGCCAGTGGCACCATATATTTT
cdr3_aa: CASTMVRASGTIYF

clone_size: -
j_call: TRBJ1-2
d_call: TRBD1
v_call: TRBV14
cdr3_nt: TGTGCCAGCAGCCGAAAGTACGGGGGACAGGGAGAATATGGCTACACCTTC
cdr3_aa: CASSRKYGGQGEYGYTF

clone_size: -
j_call: TRBJ2-7
d_call: TRBD1
v_call: TRBV12-5
cdr3_nt: TGTGCTAGTGGTTTGGTACTCGTCGGGACAGGGAAGGGGTACGAGCAGTACTTC
cdr3_aa: CASGLVLVGTGKGYEQYF

clone_size: -
j_call: TRBJ1-1
d_call: -
v_call: TRBV27
cdr3_nt: TGTGCCAGCAGTACCCGACAGATTCCGTTGAACACTGAAGCTTTCTTT
cdr3_aa: CASSTRQIPLNTEAFF

clone_size: -
j_call: TRBJ2-2
d_call: TRBD2
v_call: TRBV10-2
cdr3_nt: TGCGCCAGCAGTTATGCGGGAGCGAACACCGGGGAGCTGTTTTTT
cdr3_aa: CASSYAGANTGELFF

clone_size: -
j_call: TRBJ2-7
d_call: -
v_call: TRBV9
cdr3_nt: TGTGCCAGCAGCCCGACCGGGGGGCCCCACGAGCAGTACTTC
cdr3_aa: CASSPTGGPHEQYF

clone_size: -
j_call: TRBJ2-1
d_call: TRBD2
v_call: TRBV4-1
cdr3_nt: TGCGCCAGCAGCCCCATGGCACTAGCGGGGGTAAATGAGCAGTTCTTC
cdr3_aa: CASSPMALAGVNEQFF

clone_size: -
j_call: TRBJ2-2
d_call: -
v_call: TRBV5-1
cdr3_nt: TGCGCCAGCAGCTTTGGTACAGGGATCACCGGGGAGCTGTTTTTT
cdr3_aa: CASSFGTGITGELFF

clone_size: -
j_call: TRBJ2-7
d_call: -
v_call: TRBV9
cdr3_nt: TGTGCCAGCAGCGGAGGGGACTGGCCCTACGAGCAGTACTTC
cdr3_aa: CASSGGDWPYEQYF

clone_size: -
j_call: TRBJ2-7
d_call: TRBD2
v_call: TRBV6-1
cdr3_nt: TGTGCCAGCAGTGACGGCGGGGGGATTCTGAGCGAGCAGTACTTC
cdr3_aa: CASSDGGGILSEQYF

clone_size: -
j_call: TRBJ2-1
d_call: TRBD1
v_call: TRBV7-9
cdr3_nt: TGTGCCAGCAGCTTAGAGGGGACAGGGAGCTCCTACAATGAGCAGTTCTTC
cdr3_aa: CASSLEGTGSSYNEQFF

clone_size: -
j_call: TRBJ1-5
d_call: -
v_call: TRBV6-5
cdr3_nt: TGTGCCAGCAGTTACGCGTTTAGCAATCAGCCCCAGCATTTT
cdr3_aa: CASSYAFSNQPQHF

clone_size: -
j_call: TRBJ2-2
d_call: -
v_call: TRBV19
cdr3_nt: TGTGCCAGTACGGGTGGAGGGTTAAACACCGGGGAGCTGTTTTTT
cdr3_aa: CASTGGGLNTGELFF

clone_size: -
j_call: TRBJ2-2
d_call: -
v_call: TRBV4-1
cdr3_nt: TGCGCCAGCAGCCAAGGACTAATGAACACCGGGGAGCTGTTTTTT
cdr3_aa: CASSQGLMNTGELFF

clone_size: -
j_call: TRBJ2-2
d_call: -
v_call: TRBV6-5
cdr3_nt: TGTGCCAGCAGTTACTCCAGTGGAGCGACCGGGGAGCTGTTTTTT
cdr3_aa: CASSYSSGATGELFF

clone_size: -
j_call: TRBJ2-1
d_call: TRBD2
v_call: TRBV27
cdr3_nt: TGTGCCAGCAGTTCCCCGGGACTAGCGGGAGACAATGAGCAGTTCTTC
cdr3_aa: CASSSPGLAGDNEQFF

clone_size: -
j_call: TRBJ1-1
d_call: TRBD1
v_call: TRBV6-6
cdr3_nt: TGTGCCAGCAGTCCCGACAGGGACGCTTTCTTT
cdr3_aa: CASSPDRDAFF

clone_size: -
j_call: TRBJ2-7
d_call: -
v_call: TRBV11-2
cdr3_nt: TGTGCCAGCAGCTCAATTAGGGGAGGTCCGCCGGTCGAGCAGTACTTC
cdr3_aa: CASSSIRGGPPVEQYF

clone_size: -
j_call: TRBJ2-1
d_call: TRBD2
v_call: TRBV4-1
cdr3_nt: TGCGCCAGCAGCCAACTAGCGGGGGGTGTATTATGGGAGCAGTTCTTC
cdr3_aa: CASSQLAGGVLWEQFF

clone_size: -
j_call: TRBJ2-3
d_call: -
v_call: TRBV14
cdr3_nt: TGTGCCAGCAGCCAAACAAATCTAGCAGCAACAGATACGCAGTATTTT
cdr3_aa: CASSQTNLAATDTQYF

clone_size: -
j_call: TRBJ2-1
d_call: TRBD2
v_call: TRBV5-1
cdr3_nt: TGCGCCAGCAGCATAACTAGCGGGGGGTACAATGAGCAGTTCTTC
cdr3_aa: CASSITSGGYNEQFF

clone_size: few
j_call: TRBJ1-1
d_call: TRBD1
v_call: TRBV28
cdr3_nt: TGTGCCAGCCAGACTGGGACAGCCACTGAAGCTTTCTTT
cdr3_aa: CASQTGTATEAFF

clone_size: once
j_call: TRBJ2-2
d_call: -
v_call: TRBV6-1
cdr3_nt: TGTGCCAGCAGTGTAAGCGGGAACACCGGGGAGCTGTTTTTT
cdr3_aa: CASSVSGNTGELFF

clone_size: once
j_call: TRBJ2-1
d_call: TRBD1
v_call: TRBV19
cdr3_nt: TGTGCCAGTAGTTCCACCGGGACAGCCTACAATGAGCAGTTCTTC
cdr3_aa: CASSSTGTAYNEQFF

clone_size: -
j_call: TRBJ2-1
d_call: -
v_call: TRBV5-4
cdr3_nt: TGTGCCAGCAGCGCGAGTACTCTGAGCTCCTACAATGAGCAGTTCTTC
cdr3_aa: CASSASTLSSYNEQFF

clone_size: -
j_call: TRBJ2-1
d_call: -
v_call: TRBV28
cdr3_nt: TGTGCCAGCAGCCACGGGGAAACCTACAATGAGCAGTTCTTC
cdr3_aa: CASSHGETYNEQFF

clone_size: -
j_call: TRBJ2-7
d_call: -
v_call: TRBV15
cdr3_nt: TGTGCCACCAGCAGAGCCAGTGGACTCTACGAGCAGTACTTC
cdr3_aa: CATSRASGLYEQYF

clone_size: -
j_call: TRBJ1-2
d_call: TRBD1
v_call: TRBV19
cdr3_nt: TGTGCCAGTAGCGAACTACAGGGGGCGGCTAACTATGGCTACACCTTC
cdr3_aa: CASSELQGAANYGYTF

clone_size: -
j_call: TRBJ2-7
d_call: -
v_call: TRBV2
cdr3_nt: TGTGCCAGCTCCGGTGGAACAGGGCTCTCCTACGAGCAGTACTTC
cdr3_aa: CASSGGTGLSYEQYF

clone_size: -
j_call: TRBJ2-7
d_call: -
v_call: TRBV4-1
cdr3_nt: TGCGCCAGCAGCCAAAGCCACGGGAGAAACGAGCAGTACTTC
cdr3_aa: CASSQSHGRNEQYF

clone_size: few
j_call: TRBJ1-1
d_call: -
v_call: TRBV25-1
cdr3_nt: TGTGCCAGCAGTGCGGGATTGGTACCCTTGAACACTGAAGCTTTCTTT
cdr3_aa: CASSAGLVPLNTEAFF

clone_size: -
j_call: TRBJ1-5
d_call: -
v_call: TRBV4-1
cdr3_nt: TGCGCCAGCAGCCAAGGGGGGGTACAGCCCCAGCATTTT
cdr3_aa: CASSQGGVQPQHF

clone_size: -
j_call: TRBJ1-1
d_call: TRBD1
v_call: TRBV18
cdr3_nt: TGTGCCAGCTCAACCCCAGGGGGAGAAGCTTTCTTT
cdr3_aa: CASSTPGGEAFF

clone_size: -
j_call: TRBJ1-2
d_call: -
v_call: TRBV19
cdr3_nt: TGTGCCAGTAGTGCCGGGAACAACGCTGGCTACACCTTC
cdr3_aa: CASSAGNNAGYTF

clone_size: -
j_call: TRBJ2-5
d_call: TRBD2
v_call: TRBV9
cdr3_nt: TGTGCCAGCAGCGTAGAATCCGGGCTAGCGGGCGAGACCCAGTACTTC
cdr3_aa: CASSVESGLAGETQYF

clone_size: -
j_call: TRBJ1-2
d_call: -
v_call: TRBV9
cdr3_nt: TGTGCCAGCAGCGTAGAGGGCAGGGTCAGCCTACATGGCTACACCTTC
cdr3_aa: CASSVEGRVSLHGYTF

clone_size: -
j_call: TRBJ2-5
d_call: TRBD1
v_call: TRBV19
cdr3_nt: TGTGCCAGTAGTATACGGGACAGGGACCAAGAGACCCAGTACTTC
cdr3_aa: CASSIRDRDQETQYF

clone_size: -
j_call: TRBJ2-1
d_call: TRBD2
v_call: TRBV10-3
cdr3_nt: TGTGCCATCAGCAGTACTCCTGGACTAGCGGGAGGAATTGAGCAGTTCTTC
cdr3_aa: CAISSTPGLAGGIEQFF

clone_size: -
j_call: TRBJ2-1
d_call: TRBD2
v_call: TRBV13
cdr3_nt: TGTGCCAGCAGCTTTGGGGGGGGTGGGTACAATGAGCAGTTCTTC
cdr3_aa: CASSFGGGGYNEQFF

clone_size: -
j_call: TRBJ1-2
d_call: -
v_call: TRBV11-2
cdr3_nt: TGTGCCAGTAGAGGTCTTCAGGGCCAAAATAACTATGGCTACACCTTC
cdr3_aa: CASRGLQGQNNYGYTF

clone_size: -
j_call: TRBJ1-1
d_call: TRBD1
v_call: TRBV15
cdr3_nt: TGTGCCACCAGCGCCGGGACAGGCGGCACTGAAGCTTTCTTT
cdr3_aa: CATSAGTGGTEAFF

clone_size: -
j_call: TRBJ2-5
d_call: TRBD2
v_call: TRBV27
cdr3_nt: TGTGCCAGCAGTCCCGGACTAGCGGGGGGTGAGACCCAGTACTTC
cdr3_aa: CASSPGLAGGETQYF

clone_size: -
j_call: TRBJ2-5
d_call: -
v_call: TRBV19
cdr3_nt: TGTGCCAGTAGTATGAGTTCTTTCCGGGAGACCCAGTACTTC
cdr3_aa: CASSMSSFRETQYF